What follows describes a single T cell receptor beta chain. The data belong to a study of blood T cell repertoires in COVID-19. On the study more broadly: Sample material is recorded as cDNA or gDNA derived from T cells, B-cell-depleted T cells, or PBMCs.

Some clones are missing from TCRdb's copy, which holds only in-frame ones; the method was immunoSEQ multiplex PCR. The table shows about 180,000 clones, with about 80% occurring only once. Clinical history reported by participants formed the basis on which cohorts were assigned. Exposed participants encountered a COVID-19 case during the 2 weeks preceding study entry. J lost 7 bases, V lost 4 bases, and 10 bases had no gene match. There are 14 residues in the CDR3. Germline lookup yields CDR1 SGHKS and CDR2 YYEKEE (reference sequence). Material: PBMCs or T cells enriched from blood (not recorded which). This rearrangement joins TRBV5-5 to TRBJ1-2; 7 positions agree with TRBD1. The TCR originated in a man aged 60 to 69 who had been exposed to COVID-19. CDR3 nucleotides: TGTGCCAGCAGCGTATCGTCGGGACAGTTTGGCTACACCTTC. Protein product: CASSVSSGQFGYTF.